This TCR beta chain originates from a study of response to subunit inactivated influenza vaccine. Using its own MiXCR run on the RT-PCR reads, TCRdb lists one record per CDR3 protein. The repertoire includes about 540,000 distinct CDR3 sequences, approximately 22% of them detected once, and around 2.8% sits in the top ten. Germline V CDR1 and CDR2: LGHNA, YNFKEQ. The CDR3 extends over 17 amino acids. With 4 bases removed from V and 2 bases from J, the gap between germline ends came to 15 bases. The sample also formed part of further work on T cells expressing NK-cell markers. That paper notes: As the method of synthesis, 5'RACE template switching with UMIs yielded TCR beta cDNA. Eight donors were sequenced, seven testing HCMV-seropositive and one testing seronegative. NKG2C+ dominant clonotype frequencies in five to seven donors were roughly 1.0-7.5% of CD8+ T cells. For four donors, these clonotypes were likewise the leading ones in the CD3+CD56-NKG2C+ fraction.

J is TRBJ2-6 and V is TRBV4-2, with D perhaps matching TRBD1 or TRBD2 (5 bases each). The origin of this receptor is a man aged 45-65 years who received an inactivated influenza vaccine. Sequenced here: CD4+ T cells sorted from PBMCs, sampled 11 to 12 days after vaccination. CDR3 in DNA: TGTGCCAGCAGCCCGGGACGGTGGGAAGCTGGGGCCAACGTCCTGACTTTC. This sequence encodes CASSPGRWEAGANVLTF.